This T cell receptor (beta chain) is drawn from a study of CD4 T cells in relation to SARS-CoV-2 and coronaviruses. Here immunoSEQ multiplex PCR was the method, and the copy in TCRdb shows in-frame clones only, minus some. The top ten clones hold 1.5% to 2% of a sample with some 65,000 clones, 85% to 90% of them seen once. V lost 4 bases, J lost 4 bases, and 10 bases lay in between. The CDR3 covers 14 residues. Germline lookup yields CDR1 MNHEY and CDR2 SMNVEV (reference sequence). Before the COVID-19 pandemic, during about 2011-2019, CD4+ T cells were taken from unexposed donors. The clonotype originates from a human donor in good health. The sequenced material came from memory CD4+ T cells from PBMCs. The genes are TRBV27 and TRBJ1-4; D is unclear. CDR3 in amino acids: CASSSLGRNEKLFF. The CDR3 DNA is TGTGCCAGCAGTTCTCTCGGCCGTAATGAAAAACTGTTTTTT.